This T cell receptor beta chain was recovered during a study of Graves' ophthalmopathy and Graves' hyperthyroidism. Study details: Samples of peripheral blood were obtained at initial diagnosis, prior to treatment of any kind. Study-wide findings and caveats: Ophthalmopathy and stable hyperthyroidism were discriminated by a 13-signature model, with over 85% sensitivity and approximately 77% specificity.

About this clonotype itself: No antigen is known for it.

This CDR3 spans 14 amino acids. Germline V CDR1 and CDR2: MGHRA, YSYEKL. V was shortened by 1 base and J by 3 bases, with 10 bases between the two germline ends. Amplified material comprised TCR beta CDR3 regions derived from RNA transcripts. First-round RT-PCR used HTBI primers; second-round multiplex PCR followed. TCRdb re-called the multiplex PCR reads with MiXCR, one entry per CDR3 protein. The sample holds approximately 500,000 distinct CDR3 sequences; approximately 15% are singletons and the top ten take roughly 10%. This TCR was sampled from a woman aged 25 to 39 with Graves' ophthalmopathy. The sequencing sample was made of blood. V gene TRBV4-1 combines with J gene TRBJ2-7; possible D gene TRBD1, 6 bases. CDR3 in DNA: TGCGCCAGCAGCCAAGGGTTCAGGGGCTACGAGCAGTACTTC. It codes for CASSQGFRGYEQYF.